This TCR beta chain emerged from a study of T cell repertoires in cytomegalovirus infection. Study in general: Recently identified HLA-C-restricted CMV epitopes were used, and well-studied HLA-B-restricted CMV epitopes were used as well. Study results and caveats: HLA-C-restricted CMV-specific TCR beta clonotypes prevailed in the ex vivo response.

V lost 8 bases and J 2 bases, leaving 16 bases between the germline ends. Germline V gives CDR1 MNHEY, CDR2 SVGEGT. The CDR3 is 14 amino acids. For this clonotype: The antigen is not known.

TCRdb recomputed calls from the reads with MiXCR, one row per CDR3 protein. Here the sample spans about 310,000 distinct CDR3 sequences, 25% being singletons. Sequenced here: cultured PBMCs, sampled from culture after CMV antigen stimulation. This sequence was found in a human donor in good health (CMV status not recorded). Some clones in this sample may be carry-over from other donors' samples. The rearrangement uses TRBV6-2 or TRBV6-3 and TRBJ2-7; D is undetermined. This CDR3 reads CASQVHSFPYEQYF. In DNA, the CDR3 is TGTGCCAGCCAAGTCCACAGTTTTCCCTACGAGCAGTACTTC.